This section outlines one T cell receptor beta chain sequence together with its context. Its antigen is as yet unknown. One junction end disagrees with the germline gene, perhaps due to a read error. Individual cDNA molecules each carried unique molecular identifiers attached by the library. As originally analysed: Per-sample TCR counts ranged from roughly 20,000 to 700,000, median roughly 98,000. TCRdb called the 5' RACE reads again in MiXCR, with one record for every CDR3 protein. TCRdb, rather than the study authors, made the V and J calls. The repertoire holds around 82,000 distinct CDR3 sequences, with roughly 8.4% as singletons. This sample is drawn from a study of human T cells and chemical hapten exposure. Study-level information: From small differences in pooled library volume came most of the variation in per-sample TCR yields.

Researchers extracted total RNA from unfractionated whole blood. Study-level points and caveats: TCRs at a frequency above 1 in 1000 stayed unchanged with DPC sensitization.

This receptor was obtained from a male donor in good health.

The CDR3 loop is CASGPPGQLSGANVLIF. DNA for the CDR3: TGTGCTAGTGGACCCCCGGGACAGCTCTCTGGGGCCAACGTCCTGATTTTC. This rearrangement joins TRBV12-5 to TRBJ2-6; 7 bases map to TRBD1. The germline V gene has CDR1 LGHNT and CDR2 FRNRAP. This CDR3 has 17 residues. The complete variable domain, with remaining parts taken from reference TRBV12-5 and TRBJ2-6, reads DARVTQTPRHKVTEMGQEVTMRCQPILGHNTVFWYRQTMMQGLELLAYFRNRAPLDDSGMPKDRFSAEMPDATLATLKIQPSEPRDSAVYFCASGPPGQLSGANVLIFGAGSRLTVL.